These T cell receptor beta chains were read from a single sample in a study of T-cell reconstitution after alpha-beta-depleted transplantation in children. TCRdb re-called the PCR reads with MiXCR, one entry per CDR3 protein. This table has about 600,000 distinct CDR3 sequences, approximately 13% appearing once. The specimen comprised PBMCs, mostly from graft donor cells, sampled 360 days after TCRalphabeta/CD19-depleted stem cell transplant. These receptors all stem from a male patient between 5 and 17 years old who had a stem cell transplant for acute myeloid leukemia, so the T cells may come from the graft donor. CDR3s include the opening cysteine and the closing phenylalanine or tryptophan. D genes are given only for firm matches. For some rows the clone size is stated as once, few or many, or as a class when expanded; others skip it.

clone size | J gene | V gene | D gene | CDR3 DNA | CDR3 protein
few | TRBJ2-1 | TRBV9 | . | TGTGCCAGCAGCCTTGGGGCCTGGGGGGATGAGCAGTTCTTC | CASSLGAWGDEQFF
few | TRBJ2-3 | TRBV18 | . | TGTGCCAGCTCACCGAGGGGGTTAGCGGAGACAGATACGCAGTATTTT | CASSPRGLAETDTQYF
once | TRBJ1-2 | TRBV27 | . | TGTGCCAGCAGTTTATCTGGTCGGGTGAGGGCATATGGCTACACCTTC | CASSLSGRVRAYGYTF
. | TRBJ2-1 | TRBV7-2 | . | TGTGCCAGCAGCTCCCCAGGGGGGTTTGCCAATGAGCAGTTCTTC | CASSSPGGFANEQFF
many | TRBJ2-5 | TRBV6-5 | . | TGTGCCAGCAGCCATAGTCCAGAGACCCAGTACTTC | CASSHSPETQYF
many | TRBJ2-4 | TRBV5-1 | TRBD2 | TGCGCCAGCAGCTTAAGCGGGAGGGAGAACATTCAGTACTTC | CASSLSGRENIQYF
few | TRBJ2-3 | TRBV18 | . | TGTGCCAGCTCACCAGGAGGGTCTATCCTCACAGATACGCAGTATTTT | CASSPGGSILTDTQYF
many | TRBJ2-2 | TRBV7-3 | . | TGTGCCAGCAGTCAGCGGACCGGGGAGCTGTTTTTT | CASSQRTGELFF
once | TRBJ1-2 | TRBV12-3/TRBV12-4 | TRBD1 | TGTGCCAGCAGTACTGGGACAGGGCCCTATGGCTACACCTTC | CASSTGTGPYGYTF
once | TRBJ2-2 | TRBV5-1 | TRBD1 | TGCGCCAGCAGCTTGACGGGACAGGGTCCCGGGGAGCTGTTTTTT | CASSLTGQGPGELFF
few | TRBJ2-1 | TRBV13 | . | TGTGCCAGCAGCTCCCCAAAGAGGAGATCTGAGCAGTTCTTC | CASSSPKRRSEQFF
. | TRBJ2-7 | TRBV7-2 | TRBD2 | TGTGCCAGCAGCTTCCCAGGGACTAGCGGGAATAAGTACTTC | CASSFPGTSGNKYF
few | TRBJ2-7 | TRBV20-1 | TRBD2 | TGCAGTGCTAGACGATCAGCGGGAAGCTACGAGCAGTACTTC | CSARRSAGSYEQYF
few | TRBJ2-2 | TRBV5-1 | . | TGCGCCAGCAGCTTCAGGAGGTACCAGGCCGGGGAGCTGTTTTTT | CASSFRRYQAGELFF
many | TRBJ2-1 | TRBV10-2 | . | TGCGCCAGCAGTGAACTTAGCTCCTACAATGAGCAGTTCTTC | CASSELSSYNEQFF
few | TRBJ2-1 | TRBV6-2/TRBV6-3 | . | TGTGCCAGCAGATCCTACCCGGGCAGGCGCCCATACAATGAGCAGTTCTTC | CASRSYPGRRPYNEQFF
. | TRBJ2-1 | TRBV20-1 | . | TGCAGTGCTAGAGACAGGGGGGGGACACCTTACAATGAGCAGTTCTTC | CSARDRGGTPYNEQFF
many | TRBJ2-3 | TRBV2 | TRBD1 | TGTGCCAGCACCCATGGGACAGATTCCACAGATACGCAGTATTTT | CASTHGTDSTDTQYF
many | TRBJ2-5 | TRBV27 | TRBD2 | TGTGCCAGCAGTAGAGGACTAGCGGGAGCAAAACGTGGGGAGACCCAGTACTTC | CASSRGLAGAKRGETQYF
. | TRBJ2-7 | TRBV29-1 | TRBD1 | TGCAGCGCCTGGACAGGGAGCTACGAGCAGTACTTC | CSAWTGSYEQYF
many | TRBJ2-2 | TRBV4-2 | . | TGTGCCAGCAGCCAAGTTGGTCGGGAGAGCACCGGGGAGCTGTTTTTT | CASSQVGRESTGELFF
. | TRBJ1-1 | TRBV9 | TRBD1 | TGTGCCAGCAGTGGAGGGGGCGCAGGGAACACTGAAGCTTTCTTT | CASSGGGAGNTEAFF
few | TRBJ2-3 | TRBV11-2 | . | TGTGCCAGCAGCTTAGTCACCGGGGGAGTGATGGGCACAGATACGCAGTATTTT | CASSLVTGGVMGTDTQYF
many | TRBJ2-7 | TRBV12-3/TRBV12-4 | . | TGTGCCAGCAGTTTAGCCCACCACGAGCAGTACTTC | CASSLAHHEQYF
. | TRBJ2-1 | TRBV18 | TRBD2 | TGTGCCAGCTCACCAGCCGGAGCGGGAGGCTCCTACAATGAGCAGTTCTTC | CASSPAGAGGSYNEQFF
. | TRBJ2-1 | TRBV20-1 | TRBD2 | TGCAGTGCTAGACATAGCGGGAGGCCCGATGAGCAGTTCTTC | CSARHSGRPDEQFF
few | TRBJ2-2 | TRBV9 | TRBD2 | TGTGCCAGCAGCGTAGTAAGGAGCGGGAGTTTGAACACCGGGGAGCTGTTTTTT | CASSVVRSGSLNTGELFF
. | TRBJ2-2 | TRBV4-3 | TRBD2 | TGCGCCAGCAGCCTCGGGACTACCCCCGGGGAGCTGTTTTTT | CASSLGTTPGELFF
few | TRBJ2-1 | TRBV5-1 | TRBD2 | TGCGCCAGCAGCGTCCCGGGACTAGCGACTTACAATGAGCAGTTCTTC | CASSVPGLATYNEQFF
few | TRBJ2-3 | TRBV9 | TRBD2 | TGTGCCAGCAGCGTAGTTTCTAGCGGGAGTGGAGATACGCAGTATTTT | CASSVVSSGSGDTQYF
few | TRBJ2-3 | TRBV20-1 | . | TGCAGTGCTTCTAAGTACACAGATACGCAGTATTTT | CSASKYTDTQYF